The source of this T cell receptor beta chain is a study of blood T cells in healthy people across ages. General study points: Relative to aged donors, long-lived donors carried more naive CD4+ cells and displayed higher diversity.

A second PCR of 7 to 11 cycles used a sample-barcoded 5' primer and a J-beta primer mix. Each CDR3 protein gets one entry after TCRdb re-called the 5' RACE reads with MiXCR. The sample records some 700,000 distinct CDR3 sequences, roughly 44% being singletons. There were at least 5.5 micrograms of total RNA extracted from every sample. The sample holds a few counts of this clonotype. Its antigen remains unidentified. This CDR3 is built from 18 residues. Trimming took 0 bases from V and 3 from J, leaving 19 bases between them. Germline V gene lookup returns CDR1 LGHDT and CDR2 YNNKEL (reference sequence).

The chain carries TRBV3-1 and TRBJ2-3; weak D call: TRBD2 (6 bases). The source material was blood. This clonotype was sampled from an older woman in good health. CDR3: CASSQDSPGRDLTDTQYF. The DNA of the CDR3 is TGTGCCAGCAGCCAAGATAGCCCTGGCAGGGACTTAACAGATACGCAGTATTTT.